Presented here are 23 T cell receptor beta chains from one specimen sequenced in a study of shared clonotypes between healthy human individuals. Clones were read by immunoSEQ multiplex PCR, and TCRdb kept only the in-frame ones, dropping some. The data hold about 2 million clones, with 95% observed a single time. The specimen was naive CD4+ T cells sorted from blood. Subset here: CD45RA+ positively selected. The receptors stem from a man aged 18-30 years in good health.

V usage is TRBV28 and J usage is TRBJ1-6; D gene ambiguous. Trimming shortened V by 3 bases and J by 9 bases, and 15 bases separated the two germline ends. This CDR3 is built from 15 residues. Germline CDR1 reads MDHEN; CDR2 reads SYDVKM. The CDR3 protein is CASSLGVRGSSPLHF. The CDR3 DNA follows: TGTGCCAGCAGTTTGGGAGTTCGGGGAAGTTCACCCCTCCACTTT.

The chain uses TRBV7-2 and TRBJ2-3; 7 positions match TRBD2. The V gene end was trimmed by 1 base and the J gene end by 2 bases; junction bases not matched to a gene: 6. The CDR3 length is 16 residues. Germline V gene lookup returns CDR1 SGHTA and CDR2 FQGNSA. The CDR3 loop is CASSLGLASSTDTQYF. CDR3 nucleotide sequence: TGTGCCAGCAGCTTAGGACTAGCTAGTTCCACAGATACGCAGTATTTT.

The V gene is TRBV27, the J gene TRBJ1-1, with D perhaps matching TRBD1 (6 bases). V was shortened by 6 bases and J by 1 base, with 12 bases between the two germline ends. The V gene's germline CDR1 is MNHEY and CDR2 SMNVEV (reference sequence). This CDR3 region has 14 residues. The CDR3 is CASRVDSRNTEAFF. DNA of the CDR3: TGTGCCAGCAGGGTGGACAGCCGGAACACTGAAGCTTTCTTT.

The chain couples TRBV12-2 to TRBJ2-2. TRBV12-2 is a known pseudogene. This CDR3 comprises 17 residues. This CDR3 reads CASRLEILVIMLGELFF. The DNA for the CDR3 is TGTGCAAGTCGCTTAGAAATTTTGGTTATTATGCTCGGGGAGCTGTTTTTT.

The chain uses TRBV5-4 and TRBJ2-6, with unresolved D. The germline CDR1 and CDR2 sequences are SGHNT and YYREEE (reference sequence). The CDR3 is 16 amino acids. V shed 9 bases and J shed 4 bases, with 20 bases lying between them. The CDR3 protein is CATSREAKAGANVLTF. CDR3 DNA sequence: TGTGCCACCTCGAGAGAAGCCAAAGCCGGGGCCAACGTCCTGACTTTC.

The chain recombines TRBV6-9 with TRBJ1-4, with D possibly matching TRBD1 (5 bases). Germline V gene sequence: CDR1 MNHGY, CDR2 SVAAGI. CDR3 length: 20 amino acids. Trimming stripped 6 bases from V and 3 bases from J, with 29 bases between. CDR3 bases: TGTGCCAGCAGACACGAGAGAAGCAGGGTCGTAGGGCTCGCTAATGAAAAACTGTTTTTT. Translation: CASRHERSRVVGLANEKLFF.

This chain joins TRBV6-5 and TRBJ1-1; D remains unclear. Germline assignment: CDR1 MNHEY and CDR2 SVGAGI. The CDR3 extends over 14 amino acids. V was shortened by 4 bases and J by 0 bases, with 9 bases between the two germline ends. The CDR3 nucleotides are TGTGCCAGCAGTTCTAAACAAATGAACACTGAAGCTTTCTTT. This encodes CASSSKQMNTEAFF.

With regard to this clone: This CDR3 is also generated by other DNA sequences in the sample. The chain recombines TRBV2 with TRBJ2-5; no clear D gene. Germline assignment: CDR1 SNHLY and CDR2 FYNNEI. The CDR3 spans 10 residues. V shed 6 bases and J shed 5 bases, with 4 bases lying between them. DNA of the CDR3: TGTGCCAGCAGAGGGGAGACCCAGTACTTC. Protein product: CASRGETQYF.

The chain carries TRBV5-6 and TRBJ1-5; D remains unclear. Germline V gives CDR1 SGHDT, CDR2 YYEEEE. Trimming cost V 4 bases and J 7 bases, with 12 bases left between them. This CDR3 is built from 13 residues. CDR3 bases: TGTGCCAGCAGCCCTCTTGGTAACCAGCCCCAGCATTTT. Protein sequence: CASSPLGNQPQHF. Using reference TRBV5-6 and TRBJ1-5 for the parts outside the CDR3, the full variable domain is DAGVTQSPTHLIKTRGQQVTLRCSPKSGHDTVSWYQQALGQGPQFIFQYYEEEERQRGNFPDRFSGHQFPNYSSELNVNALLLGDSALYLCASSPLGNQPQHFGDGTRLSIL.

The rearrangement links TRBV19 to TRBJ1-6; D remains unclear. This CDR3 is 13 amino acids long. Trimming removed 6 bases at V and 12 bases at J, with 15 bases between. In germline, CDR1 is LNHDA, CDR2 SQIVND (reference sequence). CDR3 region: CASSTMALGPLHF. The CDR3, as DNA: TGTGCCAGTAGCACCATGGCGCTGGGACCCCTCCACTTT.

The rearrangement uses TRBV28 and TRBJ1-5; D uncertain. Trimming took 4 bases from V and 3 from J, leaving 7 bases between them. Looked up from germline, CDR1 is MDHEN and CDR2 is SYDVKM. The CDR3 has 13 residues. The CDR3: CASSSGLNQPQHF. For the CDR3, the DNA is TGTGCCAGCAGTTCCGGACTCAATCAGCCCCAGCATTTT. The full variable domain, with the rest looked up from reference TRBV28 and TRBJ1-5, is DVKVTQSSRYLVKRTGEKVFLECVQDMDHENMFWYRQDPGLGLRLIYFSYDVKMKEKGDIPEGYSVSREKKERFSLILESASTNQTSMYLCASSSGLNQPQHFGDGTRLSIL.

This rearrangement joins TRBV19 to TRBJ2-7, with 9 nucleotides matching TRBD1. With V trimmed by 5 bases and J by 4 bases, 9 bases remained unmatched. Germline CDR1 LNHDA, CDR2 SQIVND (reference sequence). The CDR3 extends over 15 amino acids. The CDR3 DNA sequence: TGTGCCAGTAGTTTAGGACAGGGGAATGTATACGAGCAGTACTTC. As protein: CASSLGQGNVYEQYF.

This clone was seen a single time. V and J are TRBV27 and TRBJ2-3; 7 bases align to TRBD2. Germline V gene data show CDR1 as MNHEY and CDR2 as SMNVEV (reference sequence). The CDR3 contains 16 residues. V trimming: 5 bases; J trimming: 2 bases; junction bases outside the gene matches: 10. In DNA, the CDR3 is TGTGCCAGCAGTCTCACGCGGGACTATTTCACAGATACGCAGTATTTT. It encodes CASSLTRDYFTDTQYF.

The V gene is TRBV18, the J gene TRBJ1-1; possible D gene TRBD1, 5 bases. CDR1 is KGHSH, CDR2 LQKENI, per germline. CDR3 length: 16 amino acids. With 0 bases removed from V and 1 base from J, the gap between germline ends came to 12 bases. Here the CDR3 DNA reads TGTGCCAGCTCACCACCGGGGGTTTCTCCGAACACTGAAGCTTTCTTT. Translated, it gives CASSPPGVSPNTEAFF.

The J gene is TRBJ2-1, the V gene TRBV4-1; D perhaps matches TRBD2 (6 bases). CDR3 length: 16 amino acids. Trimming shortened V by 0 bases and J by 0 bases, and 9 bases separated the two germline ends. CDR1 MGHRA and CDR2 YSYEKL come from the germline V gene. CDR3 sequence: CASSQDYGSSYNEQFF. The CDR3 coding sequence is TGCGCCAGCAGCCAAGATTACGGGAGCTCCTACAATGAGCAGTTCTTC.

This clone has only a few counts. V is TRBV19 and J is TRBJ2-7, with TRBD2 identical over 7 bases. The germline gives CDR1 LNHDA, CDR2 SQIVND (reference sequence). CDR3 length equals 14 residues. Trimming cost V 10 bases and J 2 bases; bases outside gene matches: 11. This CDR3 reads CATSGGGMTYEQYF. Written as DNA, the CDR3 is TGTGCCACCTCCGGCGGGGGAATGACCTACGAGCAGTACTTC.

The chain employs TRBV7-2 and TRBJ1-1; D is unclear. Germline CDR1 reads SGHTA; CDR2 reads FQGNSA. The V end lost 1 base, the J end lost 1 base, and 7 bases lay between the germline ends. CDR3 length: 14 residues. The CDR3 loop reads CASSLGLENTEAFF. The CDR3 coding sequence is TGTGCCAGCAGCTTAGGTCTAGAGAACACTGAAGCTTTCTTT.

The CDR3 bases are TGTGCCAGCAGCTTCCAGGGGGCCGTCACTGAAGCTTTCTTT. Translated: CASSFQGAVTEAFF. This chain links TRBV7-8 with TRBJ1-1; the match to TRBD1 covers 8 bases. CDR3 length: 14 amino acids. Germline V gene lookup returns CDR1 SGHVS and CDR2 FQNEAQ. J lost 4 bases, V lost 3 bases, and 4 bases had no gene match.

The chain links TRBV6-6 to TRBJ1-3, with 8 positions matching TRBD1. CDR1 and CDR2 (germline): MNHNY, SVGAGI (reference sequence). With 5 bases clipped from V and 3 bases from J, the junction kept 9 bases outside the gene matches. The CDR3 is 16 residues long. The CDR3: CASSRTDRGHGNTIYF. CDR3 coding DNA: TGTGCCAGCAGTCGTACCGACAGGGGACATGGAAACACCATATATTTT.

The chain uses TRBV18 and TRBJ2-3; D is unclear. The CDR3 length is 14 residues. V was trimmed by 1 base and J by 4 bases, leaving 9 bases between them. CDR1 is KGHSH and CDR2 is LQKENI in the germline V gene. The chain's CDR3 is CASSPQNLPDTQYF. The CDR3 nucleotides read TGTGCCAGCTCACCACAAAACCTCCCAGATACGCAGTATTTT.

The CDR3: CASSLSSLPNYEQYF. The CDR3 DNA follows: TGTGCCAGCAGTTTATCGTCGCTACCCAATTACGAGCAGTACTTC. V usage is TRBV28 and J usage is TRBJ2-7; unclear D gene. The germline V gene has CDR1 MDHEN and CDR2 SYDVKM. With 1 base removed from V and 4 bases from J, the gap between germline ends came to 14 bases. The CDR3 has 15 residues.

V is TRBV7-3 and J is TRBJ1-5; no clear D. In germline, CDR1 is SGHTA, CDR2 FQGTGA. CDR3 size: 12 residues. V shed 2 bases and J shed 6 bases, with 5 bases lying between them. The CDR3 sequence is CASSLVGQPQHF. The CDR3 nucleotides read TGTGCCAGCAGCTTAGTGGGTCAGCCCCAGCATTTT.

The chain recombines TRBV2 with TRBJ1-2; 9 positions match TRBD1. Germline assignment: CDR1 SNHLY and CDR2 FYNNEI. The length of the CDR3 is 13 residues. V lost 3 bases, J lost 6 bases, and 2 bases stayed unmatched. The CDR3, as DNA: TGTGCCAGCAGTGAGGGGACAGGGCATGGCTACACCTTC. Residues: CASSEGTGHGYTF.